The source of this T cell receptor beta chain is a study of monozygotic twins with inflammatory bowel disease. Per individual sample, eight separate reactions were used to make cDNA. cDNA encoding TCRalpha and TCRbeta underwent two nested PCRs of approximately 17 and 9 cycles, each of which was followed by bead purification. TCRdb reprocessed the 5' RACE reads, with one entry per CDR3 protein and no DNA. The repertoire table contains a few hundred thousand distinct CDR3 sequences. The source material was blood. This clonotype was sampled from a human donor with ulcerative colitis or Crohn's disease, or a healthy co-twin of an affected twin (not recorded which).

The CDR3 is CSARDPSLDIQCF. V and J are TRBV20-1 and TRBJ2-4. The CDR3 covers 13 residues. Germline V gene sequence: CDR1 DFQATT, CDR2 SNEGSKA (reference sequence).